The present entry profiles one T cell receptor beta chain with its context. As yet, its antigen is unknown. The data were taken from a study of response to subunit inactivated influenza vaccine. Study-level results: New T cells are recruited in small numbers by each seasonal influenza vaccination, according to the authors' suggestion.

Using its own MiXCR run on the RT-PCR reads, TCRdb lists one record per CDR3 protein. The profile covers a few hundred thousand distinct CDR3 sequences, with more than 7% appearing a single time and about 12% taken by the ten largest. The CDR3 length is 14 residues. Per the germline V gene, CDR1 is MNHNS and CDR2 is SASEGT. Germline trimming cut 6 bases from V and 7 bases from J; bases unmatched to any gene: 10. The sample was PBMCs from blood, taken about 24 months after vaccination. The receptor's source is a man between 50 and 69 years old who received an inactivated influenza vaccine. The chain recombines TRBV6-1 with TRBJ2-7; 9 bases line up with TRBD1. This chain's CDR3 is CASRAGTGSREQYF. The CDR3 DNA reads TGTGCCAGCAGGGCCGGGACAGGGTCCCGAGAGCAGTACTTC.